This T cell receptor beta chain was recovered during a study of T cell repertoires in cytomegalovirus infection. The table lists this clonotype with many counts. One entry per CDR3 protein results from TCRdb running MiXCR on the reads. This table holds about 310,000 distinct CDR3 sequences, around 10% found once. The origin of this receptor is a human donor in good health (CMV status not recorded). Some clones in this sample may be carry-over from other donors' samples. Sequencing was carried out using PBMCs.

CDR3 DNA: TGCGCCAGCAGCGACCCTAGCGGGGGCCCACAAGAGACCCAGTACTTC. Amino acids: CASSDPSGGPQETQYF. The J gene is TRBJ2-5, the V gene TRBV5-1, with 10 bases fitting TRBD2. After removal of 4 bases from V and 2 bases from J, the junction contained 8 bases not matched to a gene. Germline values: CDR1 SGHRS, CDR2 YFSETQ. This CDR3 comprises 16 residues.